This TCR beta chain was captured in a study of identical twins. TCRdb redid the calling of the 5' RACE reads with MiXCR, one entry per CDR3 protein. The sample lists roughly 1,500,000 distinct CDR3 sequences, under 35% seen once, with about 0.27% in the top ten. This CDR3 comprises 14 residues. Germline V lookup: CDR1 SGHDT, CDR2 YYEEEE. V lost 2 bases and J 2 bases, leaving 11 bases between the germline ends. General observations from the study: Weaker excess twin sharing was observed in beta out-of-frame sequences. The study reached conclusions through statistical analysis that was cross-sectional, not following the same donors.

This clonotype was seen only a few times. The antigen is undetermined. This receptor was obtained from a newborn girl in good health. The source material was cord blood. The chain employs TRBV5-6 and TRBJ2-7, with D unresolved. The CDR3 is CASSFLDGTYEQYF. The CDR3 DNA reads as TGTGCCAGCAGCTTTCTGGACGGAACCTACGAGCAGTACTTC.